What follows describes a single TCR beta chain. The data stem from a study of control samples from healthy donors and cancer patients. The V end lost 3 bases, the J end lost 0 bases, and 15 bases lay between the germline ends. There are 17 residues in the CDR3. The germline CDR1 and CDR2 sequences are LNHDA and SQIVND (reference sequence). Clones were read by immunoSEQ multiplex PCR, and TCRdb kept only the in-frame ones, dropping some. The table shows 120,000 or so clones, with approximately 91% occurring only once. The sequencing sample was made of blood. The chain uses TRBV19 and TRBJ1-3; D unclear. This sequence originates from a woman aged 18-29 years in good health. CDR3 sequence: CASSIGNTPSSGNTIYF. The CDR3 nucleotides read TGTGCCAGTAGTATCGGTAATACCCCGAGCTCTGGAAACACCATATATTTT.